This T cell receptor beta chain comes out of a study of blood T cell repertoires in COVID-19. Study-level information: T cells, B-cell-depleted T cells, or PBMCs provided the cDNA or gDNA that served as material.

Methods used by the authors: How many nucleated cells were present was estimated from reference gene primer amplification. Profiled with immunoSEQ multiplex PCR; TCRdb holds only in-frame clones, not every one. V and J calls plus clone size are reproduced from that table; the DNA served to infer D and trimming. The table records around 260,000 clones, roughly 92% of them present only once. Enrolled during active infection, Seattle patients were then followed longitudinally. This sequence originates from a woman aged 25-40 years with COVID-19, enrolled during active disease. The sample taken for sequencing was peripheral blood.

CDR3 residues: CARLRGSGRAETQYF. DNA of the CDR3: TGTGCCAGGTTACGGGGGAGCGGGAGGGCGGAGACCCAGTACTTC. The chain combines TRBV6-5 with TRBJ2-5, with TRBD2 matching 10 bases. Germline assignment: CDR1 MNHEY and CDR2 SVGAGI. J lost 5 bases, V lost 9 bases, and 12 bases had no gene match. The CDR3 spans 15 residues.